This entry lists 22 T cell receptor beta chains sequenced from one sample in a study of blood T cell repertoires in COVID-19. Only in-frame clones appear in the TCRdb table, and some are missing; sequencing was by immunoSEQ multiplex PCR. The data show 350,000 to 450,000 clones, around 87% seen once. The sequencing input was peripheral blood. The receptors derive from a human donor in a cohort sampled during active COVID-19.

The rearrangement links TRBV15 to TRBJ2-5, with 10 bases matching TRBD2. V shed 4 bases and J 3 bases; nucleotides not matched to a gene: 8. The germline CDR1 and CDR2 sequences are LNHNV and YYDKDF (reference sequence). This CDR3 has 16 residues. In DNA form, the CDR3 reads TGTGCCACCAGCACAATCCTAGCGGGAGTGGAAGAGACCCAGTACTTC. Amino acids: CATSTILAGVEETQYF.

Concerning this clone: An end of the junction does not agree with germline; a read error may underlie this. J is TRBJ2-7 and V is TRBV24-1; 7 bases are a match to TRBD1. CDR3 size: 11 residues. The V gene's germline CDR1 is KGHDR and CDR2 SFDVKD. The chain's CDR3 is CATKIKQGSAF. The CDR3 DNA follows: TGTGCCACCAAAATCAAACAGGGGTCCGCCTTC.

The chain is built from TRBV19 and TRBJ2-1; D might be TRBD1 (6 bases). The CDR3 contains 13 residues. The germline V gene encodes CDR1 LNHDA and CDR2 SQIVND (reference sequence). Trimming took 7 bases from V and 15 from J, leaving 22 bases between them. CDR3 nucleotide sequence: TGTGCCAGTACCCAGGGGCTAGCCACGATCCCGTTCTTC. It encodes CASTQGLATIPFF.

V and J are TRBV5-1 and TRBJ2-1; the D gene is possibly TRBD1 (6 bases). V was trimmed by 4 bases and J by 5 bases, leaving 13 bases between them. Germline lookup yields CDR1 SGHRS and CDR2 YFSETQ. This CDR3 has 14 amino acids. The CDR3 region has the DNA TGCGCCAGCAGCCCTGGACAGATAAACAATGAGCAGTTCTTC. Protein product: CASSPGQINNEQFF.

The rearrangement links TRBV6-5 to TRBJ2-1; 8 nucleotides line up with TRBD2. J gave up 1 base and V 8 bases, and 1 base lay outside the gene matches. Germline CDR1 MNHEY, CDR2 SVGAGI. This CDR3 is 13 amino acids long. The CDR3 is CASRGGSYNEQFF. CDR3 nucleotides: TGTGCCAGCCGGGGGGGTTCCTACAATGAGCAGTTCTTC.

This chain links TRBV18 with TRBJ1-1, with a possible D match to TRBD1 (6 bases). Germline V gives CDR1 KGHSH, CDR2 LQKENI. The V gene lost 1 base and the J gene lost 2 bases, with 11 bases spanning the gap. The CDR3 is 15 amino acids. CDR3 amino acids: CASSPRRGQNTEAFF. The DNA of the CDR3 is TGTGCCAGCTCACCACGCAGGGGTCAAAACACTGAAGCTTTCTTT. The full variable domain, in which reference TRBV18 and TRBJ1-1 provide the parts outside the CDR3, is NAGVMQNPRHLVRRRGQEARLRCSPMKGHSHVYWYRQLPEEGLKFMVYLQKENIIDESGMPKERFSAEFPKEGPSILRIQQVVRGDSAAYFCASSPRRGQNTEAFFGQGTRLTVV.

To note about this clone: Other DNA sequences in the same sample also yield this CDR3. The chain combines TRBV18 with TRBJ2-7, with 11 bases identical to TRBD1. CDR1 is KGHSH and CDR2 is LQKENI in the germline V gene. The CDR3 has 14 residues. J was trimmed by 3 bases and V by 6 bases; bases with no gene match: 4. CDR3 DNA: TGTGCCAGCTCCCCCGGGACAGGGGGCTACGAGCAGTACTTC. Protein: CASSPGTGGYEQYF.

The chain joins TRBV19 to TRBJ1-2; D possibly corresponds to TRBD1 (5 bases). Trimming took 5 bases from V and 0 from J, leaving 10 bases between them. The CDR3 has 14 residues. Germline lookup yields CDR1 LNHDA and CDR2 SQIVND (reference sequence). The CDR3 is CASSRGMANYGYTF. DNA of the CDR3: TGTGCCAGTAGTCGGGGGATGGCTAACTATGGCTACACCTTC. The full variable domain, completed using reference TRBV19 and TRBJ1-2, is DGGITQSPKYLFRKEGQNVTLSCEQNLNHDAMYWYRQDPGQGLRLIYYSQIVNDFQKGDIAEGYSVSREKKESFPLTVTSAQKNPTAFYLCASSRGMANYGYTFGSGTRLTVV.

The V and J genes are TRBV5-1 and TRBJ1-2, with TRBD1 matching over 8 bases. CDR1 is SGHRS and CDR2 is YFSETQ in the germline V gene. J gave up 6 bases and V 4 bases, and 8 bases lay outside the gene matches. The CDR3 is 14 residues long. The CDR3 loop reads CASSVGQGADGYTF. In nucleotides, the CDR3 is TGCGCCAGCAGCGTTGGGCAGGGGGCCGATGGCTACACCTTC.

This clone was seen more than once but under ten times. This same CDR3 is encoded by further DNA sequences in the sample. This sequence joins TRBV4-2 and TRBJ1-3; no clear D gene. Looked up from germline, CDR1 is LGHNA and CDR2 is YNFKEQ. CDR3 length: 15 amino acids. V lost 0 bases and J 0 bases, leaving 6 bases between the germline ends. The CDR3 bases are TGTGCCAGCAGCCAAGATCGTTTCTCTGGAAACACCATATATTTT. It translates to CASSQDRFSGNTIYF.

This clone appeared a single time. The chain employs TRBV5-1 and TRBJ1-4; D gene uncertain. Germline V lookup: CDR1 SGHRS, CDR2 YFSETQ. Trimming cost V 3 bases and J 3 bases, with 6 bases left between them. The length of the CDR3 is 13 residues. Here the CDR3 DNA reads TGCGCCAGCAGCTACAGCCCTAATGAAAAACTGTTTTTT. This gives the protein CASSYSPNEKLFF.

The chain is built from TRBV28 and TRBJ2-1; D is uncertain. Germline CDR1 is MDHEN and CDR2 is SYDVKM. This CDR3 is 14 amino acids long. V was clipped by 8 bases and J by 4 bases, with 15 bases between them. CDR3 sequence reads: CASGSPDIYNEQFF. The CDR3 coding sequence is TGTGCCAGCGGCTCCCCCGACATATACAATGAGCAGTTCTTC.

The genes are TRBV2 and TRBJ1-6, with TRBD1 matching 7 bases. The CDR3 length is 14 residues. The V gene end was trimmed by 7 bases and the J gene end by 3 bases; junction bases not matched to a gene: 3. CDR1 is SNHLY, CDR2 FYNNEI, per germline. CDR3 bases: TGTGCCAGCAACGGGGACAGCTATAATTCACCCCTCCACTTT. This codes for CASNGDSYNSPLHF.

The chain uses TRBV27 and TRBJ2-7; 8 nucleotides match TRBD2. Germline lookup yields CDR1 MNHEY and CDR2 SMNVEV (reference sequence). There are 14 residues in the CDR3. V gave up 8 bases and J gave up 6 bases; unmatched junction bases: 12. The CDR3 reads CASGMGTRGGEQYF. The CDR3 DNA sequence: TGTGCCAGCGGGATGGGGACCCGGGGGGGCGAGCAGTACTTC.

J is TRBJ2-3 and V is TRBV5-5, with 9 bases aligning to TRBD2. The CDR3 consists of 16 residues. The trim removed 3 bases at V and 5 bases at J, leaving 10 bases unmatched. Germline V gene lookup returns CDR1 SGHKS and CDR2 YYEKEE (reference sequence). CDR3 bases: TGTGCCAGCAGCTCGCCACTAGCGGGTAGGGTAGATACGCAGTATTTT. This translates into CASSSPLAGRVDTQYF.

The chain combines TRBV19 with TRBJ2-4; D is unresolved. V was cut by 6 bases and J by 0 bases, with 9 bases left in between. Germline CDR1 reads LNHDA; CDR2 reads SQIVND (reference sequence). This CDR3 is built from 14 residues. Here the CDR3 reads CASSLVAAKNIQYF. CDR3 DNA: TGTGCCAGTAGCCTAGTTGCAGCCAAAAACATTCAGTACTTC.

About this clone itself: Other DNA sequences in the same sample also yield this CDR3. This chain links TRBV5-1 with TRBJ1-1; 11 bases align to TRBD1. The V and J ends lost 4 bases and 4 bases, in that order; junction bases with no gene match: 3. From germline, CDR1 is SGHRS and CDR2 YFSETQ. The CDR3 length is 14 residues. CDR3 in amino acids: CASSPGQGGTEAFF. DNA for the CDR3: TGCGCCAGCAGCCCGGGACAGGGGGGCACTGAAGCTTTCTTT.

The rearrangement links TRBV4-1 to TRBJ1-4; D is possibly TRBD1 (6 bases). The V and J ends lost 0 bases and 4 bases respectively, with 12 bases between them. Germline V lookup: CDR1 MGHRA, CDR2 YSYEKL. The CDR3 runs 16 residues. CDR3 amino acids: CASSQESSRGNEKLFF. CDR3 nucleotide sequence: TGCGCCAGCAGCCAAGAGTCGAGCAGGGGTAATGAAAAACTGTTTTTT.

This clone was found once. V gene TRBV9 combines with J gene TRBJ2-1; D uncertain. Trimming took off 0 bases at V and 5 bases at J, with 9 bases between the two ends. Germline-derived CDR1 and CDR2 are SGDLS and YYNGEE. This CDR3 region has 14 residues. The CDR3 DNA follows: TGTGCCAGCAGCGTAGAAGTCAGAAACAATGAGCAGTTCTTC. Protein sequence: CASSVEVRNNEQFF.

The J gene is TRBJ2-3, the V gene TRBV5-1, with 11 positions matching TRBD1. The CDR3 contains 16 residues. Trimming took 3 bases from V and 3 from J; bases not matched to a gene: 6. Germline V gives CDR1 SGHRS, CDR2 YFSETQ. CDR3 DNA sequence: TGCGCCAGCAGCTCAGGCCGGGACAGGGGGACAGATACGCAGTATTTT. It encodes CASSSGRDRGTDTQYF.

This clone was recorded once. The chain uses TRBV5-1 and TRBJ2-7; 8 bases agree with TRBD2. CDR1 SGHRS and CDR2 YFSETQ come from the germline V gene. The ends lost 4 bases at V and 5 bases at J; junction bases unmatched: 11. This CDR3 has 15 residues. The CDR3: CASSVGLVGFNEQYF. The CDR3 nucleotides read TGCGCCAGCAGCGTGGGACTAGTCGGATTCAACGAGCAGTACTTC.

V is TRBV7-2 and J is TRBJ2-1; no clear D. Germline V gene lookup returns CDR1 SGHTA and CDR2 FQGNSA. V dropped 5 bases and J dropped 7 bases, with 24 bases sitting between them. The CDR3 length is 17 residues. CDR3: CASSLPSRMAETNEQFF. The CDR3 nucleotides read TGTGCCAGCAGCCTCCCCTCCCGCATGGCGGAGACTAATGAGCAGTTCTTC.